The present TCR beta chain was sequenced within a study of blood T cell repertoires in COVID-19. Looking at the study overall: The United States, Italy and Spain provided the acute and convalescent COVID-19 samples.

Trimming left V 6 bases short and J 4 bases short, with 16 bases between. CDR3 length: 14 amino acids. The germline V gene encodes CDR1 SGHNT and CDR2 YYREEE (reference sequence). This clone has only one observation. Study processing details: Reference gene primer amplification gave nucleated cell count estimates. Only in-frame clones appear in the TCRdb table, and some are missing; sequencing was by immunoSEQ multiplex PCR. V, J and clone size are taken as reported in that table, and D and trimming were inferred from the DNA itself. The repertoire consists of 30,000 to 45,000 clones, with roughly 89% occurring once and the leading ten covering 7% to 7.5%.

This sequence originates from a human donor in a cohort sampled during active COVID-19. V gene TRBV5-4 combines with J gene TRBJ1-2; possibly TRBD1 for D (6 bases). What was sequenced was peripheral blood. CDR3 DNA: TGTGCCAGCACCACACAGGGTATCGGCTATGGCTACACCTTC. It yields the protein CASTTQGIGYGYTF.